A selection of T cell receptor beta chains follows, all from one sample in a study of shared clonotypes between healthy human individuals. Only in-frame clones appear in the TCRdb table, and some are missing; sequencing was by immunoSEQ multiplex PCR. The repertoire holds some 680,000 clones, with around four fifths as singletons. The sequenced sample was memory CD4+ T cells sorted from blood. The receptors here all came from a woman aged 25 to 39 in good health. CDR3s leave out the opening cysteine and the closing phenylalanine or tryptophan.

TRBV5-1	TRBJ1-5	ASSVEGRGQPQH
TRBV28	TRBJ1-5	ASKGPADNQPQH
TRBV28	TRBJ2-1	ASFSQPGNEQF
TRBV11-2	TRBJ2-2	ASRPAGDSNTGELF
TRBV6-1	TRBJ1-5	ASSGESNQPQH
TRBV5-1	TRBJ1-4	ASSTGRINEKLF
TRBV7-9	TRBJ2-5	ASSFGTGNKETQY
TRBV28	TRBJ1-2	ASSFIPTGAQRGGYT
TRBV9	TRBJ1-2	ASSVGQNYGYT
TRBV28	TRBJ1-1	ASSLPRQNTEAF
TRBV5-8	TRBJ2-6	ASSLYGGQGVPGANVLT
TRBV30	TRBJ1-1	AWSIGMNTEAF
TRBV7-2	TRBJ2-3	ASSPQRGRAQY
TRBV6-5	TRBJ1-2	ASSWTGEGGYT
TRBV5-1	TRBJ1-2	ASSPGTETIYGYT
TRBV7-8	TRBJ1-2	ASSSVQGLVYGYT
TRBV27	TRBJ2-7	ASTSREAGGSYEQY
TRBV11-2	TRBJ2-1	ASSLGTSYNEQF
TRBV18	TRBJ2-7	ASSPLPDTGSTYEQY
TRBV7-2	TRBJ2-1	ASSRQGGNEQF
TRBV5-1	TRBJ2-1	ASSLARDYNEQF
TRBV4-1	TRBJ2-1	ASSQVGGSDNEQF